This entry lists 29 T cell receptor beta chains sequenced from one sample in a study of blood T cell repertoires in COVID-19. Measured with immunoSEQ multiplex PCR; TCRdb has only the in-frame clones, and not every one. The repertoire holds about 250,000 clones, with about 90% as singletons. Sequencing input: peripheral blood. These receptor sequences come from a man of 80 years or more with acute or convalescent COVID-19.

The rearrangement uses TRBV28 and TRBJ1-5; D is unclear. This CDR3 has 16 residues. Trimming removed 3 bases at V and 0 bases at J, with 12 bases between. CDR1 and CDR2 from the germline V gene are MDHEN and SYDVKM. The DNA for the CDR3 is TGTGCCAGCAGTTTGAGGGCCAGCTATAGCAATCAGCCCCAGCATTTT. Translated: CASSLRASYSNQPQHF.

The chain links TRBV5-5 to TRBJ2-7; the D is unclear. Trimming removed 3 bases at V and 0 bases at J, with 10 bases between. CDR1 is SGHKS and CDR2 is YYEKEE in the germline V gene (reference sequence). There are 14 residues in the CDR3. CDR3 coding DNA: TGTGCCAGCAGCTCGGAACCGGGCTCCTACGAGCAGTACTTC. It encodes CASSSEPGSYEQYF.

The chain is built from TRBV23-1 and TRBJ2-7, with TRBD2 matching over 10 bases. TRBV23-1 is an open reading frame whose function is uncertain. Trimming cost V 7 bases and J 6 bases; bases outside gene matches: 6. This CDR3 has 13 residues. CDR3 DNA sequence: TGCGCCAGCACCCTAGCGGGAGCGGTCGAGCAGTACTTC. Residues: CASTLAGAVEQYF.

This clone was detected only once. The chain uses TRBV5-1 and TRBJ2-1; 10 nucleotides agree with TRBD1. CDR1 is SGHRS, CDR2 YFSETQ, per germline. Trimming cost V 3 bases and J 4 bases; bases outside gene matches: 4. The CDR3 sequence is 15 residues long. The CDR3 here is CASSYRQGAYNEQFF. The CDR3 nucleotides read TGCGCCAGCAGCTACCGACAGGGGGCTTACAATGAGCAGTTCTTC.

J is TRBJ1-4 and V is TRBV9, with 10 positions matching TRBD1. Trimming cost V 4 bases and J 8 bases; bases outside gene matches: 8. Germline lookup yields CDR1 SGDLS and CDR2 YYNGEE. This CDR3 has 15 residues. The CDR3: CASSLRTGGEEKLFF. In nucleotides, the CDR3 is TGTGCCAGCAGCCTTCGGACAGGGGGAGAAGAAAAACTGTTTTTT.

This chain connects TRBV4-2 to TRBJ2-7; 7 bases agree with TRBD2. V gave up 4 bases and J gave up 2 bases; unmatched junction bases: 11. Germline V lookup: CDR1 LGHNA, CDR2 YNFKEQ. The CDR3 has 16 amino acids. DNA of the CDR3: TGTGCCAGCAGCCGGCTTGGGGGGGGATCCGCCTACGAGCAGTACTTC. Translating it yields CASSRLGGGSAYEQYF.

The chain joins TRBV5-1 to TRBJ2-5; tentatively, D is TRBD1 (6 bases). The CDR3 is made up of 15 amino acids. Trimming removed 1 base at V and 3 bases at J, with 13 bases between. The germline V gene encodes CDR1 SGHRS and CDR2 YFSETQ. The chain's CDR3 is CASSLLPGVEETQYF. For the CDR3, the DNA is TGCGCCAGCAGCTTGCTACCAGGGGTGGAAGAGACCCAGTACTTC.

The CDR3 region has the DNA TGTGCCAGCAGCGCTGAAGGGGGCAATCAGCCCCAGCATTTT. Encoded protein: CASSAEGGNQPQHF. This chain joins TRBV6-5 and TRBJ1-5, with a possible D match to TRBD1 (5 bases). The CDR3 is 14 amino acids. With 6 bases removed from V and 2 bases from J, the gap between germline ends came to 11 bases. Germline CDR1 reads MNHEY; CDR2 reads SVGAGI.

The CDR3 nucleotides read TGCGCCAGCAGCCCGGGGACAGGTAGCGACGAGCAGTACTTC. It yields the protein CASSPGTGSDEQYF. V usage is TRBV5-1 and J usage is TRBJ2-7; 8 bases fit TRBD1. V was clipped by 4 bases and J by 5 bases; unmatched bases: 8. Germline V gene sequence: CDR1 SGHRS, CDR2 YFSETQ. The CDR3 totals 14 residues.

V gene TRBV5-1 combines with J gene TRBJ2-6, with D tentatively TRBD1 (5 bases). CDR3 length equals 17 residues. CDR1 SGHRS and CDR2 YFSETQ come from the germline V gene. V was trimmed by 0 bases and J by 2 bases, leaving 12 bases between them. The CDR3 sequence: CASSLGEWGAGANVLTF. The CDR3 nucleotides read TGCGCCAGCAGCTTGGGGGAATGGGGCGCTGGGGCCAACGTCCTGACTTTC.

V and J are TRBV29-1 and TRBJ2-3, with 9 bases matching TRBD2. The germline CDR1 and CDR2 sequences are SQVTM and ANQGSEA. CDR3 length: 14 residues. Trimming cost V 6 bases and J 2 bases; bases outside gene matches: 6. In DNA form, the CDR3 reads TGCAGCGTAGGTGGGACTAGCCTCACAGATACGCAGTATTTT. Translating gives CSVGGTSLTDTQYF.

Worth noting for this clone: An end of the junction differs from the germline gene, which may be a read error. The same CDR3 arises from other DNA sequences in this sample as well. The chain recombines TRBV6-2 or TRBV6-3 with TRBJ1-1; 9 bases map to TRBD1. Germline V CDR1 and CDR2: MNHEY, SVGEGT. This CDR3 spans 12 amino acids. DNA of the CDR3: TGCGCCAGCAGTTGGACAGGGGCTGAAGCTTTCTTT. It specifies CASSWTGAEAFF.

V is TRBV7-9 and J is TRBJ2-7, with 7 nucleotides matching TRBD2. J was trimmed by 6 bases and V by 3 bases; bases with no gene match: 2. Germline CDR1 and CDR2: SEHNR and FQNEAQ (reference sequence). This CDR3 is built from 12 residues. Here the CDR3 reads CASSFGEGEQYF. CDR3 bases: TGTGCCAGCAGCTTTGGGGAGGGCGAGCAGTACTTC.

The chain joins TRBV27 to TRBJ2-4; 12 nucleotides line up with TRBD2. J gave up 4 bases and V 7 bases, and 5 bases lay outside the gene matches. This CDR3 spans 15 amino acids. Per germline, CDR1 MNHEY and CDR2 SMNVEV (reference sequence). The CDR3 loop reads CASNPSGGGKNIQYF. CDR3 coding DNA: TGTGCCAGCAATCCTAGCGGGGGGGGGAAAAACATTCAGTACTTC.

This clone appeared a few times. CDR3 region: CASSQGGADEKLFF. CDR3 DNA: TGTGCCAGCAGCCAGGGGGGCGCGGATGAAAAACTGTTTTTT. The chain is built from TRBV5-4 and TRBJ1-4, with TRBD1 matching over 7 bases. Germline V CDR1 and CDR2: SGHNT, YYREEE (reference sequence). This CDR3 comprises 14 residues. V was pared by 4 bases and J by 6 bases, with 6 bases of the junction left unmatched.

The J gene is TRBJ1-3, the V gene TRBV18, with 7 bases fitting TRBD1. This CDR3 has 16 residues. Germline V gives CDR1 KGHSH, CDR2 LQKENI. With 3 bases clipped from V and 1 base from J, the junction kept 6 bases outside the gene matches. The CDR3 here is CASSPSPGQSGNTIYF. In DNA, the CDR3 is TGTGCCAGCTCACCGTCCCCGGGACAGTCTGGAAACACCATATATTTT. Full variable domain (missing parts from reference TRBV18 and TRBJ1-3): NAGVMQNPRHLVRRRGQEARLRCSPMKGHSHVYWYRQLPEEGLKFMVYLQKENIIDESGMPKERFSAEFPKEGPSILRIQQVVRGDSAAYFCASSPSPGQSGNTIYFGEGSWLTVV.

The V and J genes are TRBV7-2 and TRBJ1-1; D gene uncertain. Germline V gene sequence: CDR1 SGHTA, CDR2 FQGNSA. V dropped 4 bases and J dropped 1 base, with 13 bases sitting between them. The CDR3 consists of 15 residues. CDR3 in DNA: TGTGCCAGCAGCTACAAATCTCTGCAGAACACTGAAGCTTTCTTT. This encodes CASSYKSLQNTEAFF.

The chain uses TRBV6-4 and TRBJ2-1; D is ambiguous. The CDR3 loop spans 16 amino acids. Germline CDR1 reads MRHNA; CDR2 reads SNTAGT. Trimming left V 0 bases short and J 0 bases short, with 9 bases between. The CDR3 DNA sequence: TGTGCCAGCAGTGACTCCTCAACGGGCTCCTACAATGAGCAGTTCTTC. The encoded protein is CASSDSSTGSYNEQFF.

This clone was seen more than once but under ten times. The rearrangement joins TRBV7-9 to TRBJ1-6; 7 nucleotides align to TRBD1. V was pared by 1 base and J by 1 base, with 7 bases of the junction left unmatched. CDR1 is SEHNR and CDR2 is FQNEAQ in the germline V gene (reference sequence). The CDR3 has 18 residues. Here the CDR3 DNA reads TGTGCCAGCAGCTTAGGGCAGGGGGAAGGGTCCTATAATTCACCCCTCCACTTT. Protein: CASSLGQGEGSYNSPLHF.

The chain couples TRBV6-6 to TRBJ2-7, with TRBD1 matching over 9 bases. Unmatched junction bases numbered 1, after V lost 4 bases and J lost 3 bases. The CDR3 has 13 amino acids. Germline CDR1 and CDR2: MNHNY and SVGAGI (reference sequence). The CDR3 region is CASSSDRGYEQYF. CDR3 nucleotides: TGTGCCAGCAGTTCGGACAGGGGCTACGAGCAGTACTTC.

The chain is built from TRBV5-1 and TRBJ1-2; TRBD1 aligns across 9 bases. The J segment lost 8 bases and the V segment lost 0 bases, leaving 5 bases of the junction unmatched. This CDR3 comprises 14 residues. In germline, CDR1 is SGHRS, CDR2 YFSETQ. CDR3 sequence reads: CASSLGTGGRGYTF. CDR3 sequence (DNA): TGCGCCAGCAGCTTGGGAACAGGGGGCCGCGGCTACACCTTC.

The chain combines TRBV5-4 with TRBJ1-2; maybe TRBD1 (6 bases). Germline loops: CDR1 SGHNT, CDR2 YYREEE (reference sequence). Trimming stripped 0 bases from V and 4 bases from J, with 13 bases between. This CDR3 spans 15 amino acids. The CDR3 loop reads CASSLGGGLIYGYTF. DNA of the CDR3: TGTGCCAGCAGCTTGGGCGGGGGGCTGATCTATGGCTACACCTTC.

The chain joins TRBV5-5 to TRBJ2-5; 9 bases match TRBD2. J lost 1 base, V lost 3 bases, and 10 bases had no gene match. The germline CDR1 and CDR2 sequences are SGHKS and YYEKEE (reference sequence). CDR3 length: 17 residues. The CDR3 reads CASSWLPGLASQETQYF. CDR3 nucleotide sequence: TGTGCCAGCAGCTGGCTCCCGGGACTAGCTAGCCAAGAGACCCAGTACTTC. The full variable domain, in which reference TRBV5-5 and TRBJ2-5 provide the parts outside the CDR3, is DAGVTQSPTHLIKTRGQQVTLRCSPISGHKSVSWYQQVLGQGPQFIFQYYEKEERGRGNFPDRFSARQFPNYSSELNVNALLLGDSALYLCASSWLPGLASQETQYFGPGTRLLVL.

This clone was detected a few times. The chain links TRBV6-1 to TRBJ1-2, with 9 bases matching TRBD1. V was clipped by 4 bases and J by 6 bases; unmatched bases: 12. CDR1 MNHNS and CDR2 SASEGT come from the germline V gene. This CDR3 region has 16 residues. CDR3 protein: CASSAGTGQALDGYTF. The CDR3 DNA sequence: TGTGCCAGCAGTGCCGGGACAGGGCAAGCTCTTGATGGCTACACCTTC.

A note on this clone: The sample carries other DNA sequences with the same CDR3. The chain joins TRBV7-2 to TRBJ1-1; 8 nucleotides match TRBD1. V shed 3 bases and J 1 base; nucleotides not matched to a gene: 1. CDR3 size: 14 residues. Germline V gives CDR1 SGHTA, CDR2 FQGNSA. CDR3 sequence (DNA): TGTGCCAGCAGCTTCGGACAGGGGAACACTGAAGCTTTCTTT. Translation: CASSFGQGNTEAFF.

This chain uses TRBV6-6 with TRBJ1-5; TRBD1 aligns across 9 bases. Germline V lookup: CDR1 MNHNY, CDR2 SVGAGI (reference sequence). CDR3 length: 15 amino acids. V was clipped by 7 bases and J by 2 bases; unmatched bases: 6. The CDR3 sequence is CASTAGDRGNQPQHF. The CDR3 nucleotides are TGTGCCAGCACCGCGGGGGACAGGGGCAATCAGCCCCAGCATTTT.

CDR3 DNA: TGTGCCAGCAGCCCGCAGGGACTAGCGGGAGTCCAGTACTTC. Protein: CASSPQGLAGVQYF. The chain carries TRBV3-1 (or the pseudogene TRBV3-2) and TRBJ2-7, with 14 bases fitting TRBD2. V gave up 4 bases and J gave up 10 bases; unmatched junction bases: 6. This CDR3 comprises 14 residues. The germline gives CDR1 LGHDT, CDR2 YNNKEL (reference sequence).

The chain joins TRBV7-2 to TRBJ2-5; 10 bases align to TRBD1. With 5 bases clipped from V and 4 bases from J, the junction kept 4 bases outside the gene matches. From germline, CDR1 is SGHTA and CDR2 FQGNSA. CDR3 length equals 14 residues. The CDR3 is CASSRDRGGETQYF. CDR3 bases: TGTGCCAGCAGCCGGGACAGGGGAGGAGAGACCCAGTACTTC.

The chain recombines TRBV5-6 with TRBJ2-5; 7 nucleotides align to TRBD2. Germline V gives CDR1 SGHDT, CDR2 YYEEEE. Trimming removed 2 bases from V and 5 bases from J; junction bases left unmatched: 9. This CDR3 region has 15 residues. The CDR3 here is CASSLVGRRRETQYF. CDR3 bases: TGTGCCAGCAGCTTAGTCGGGAGGAGGAGGGAGACCCAGTACTTC.